This T cell receptor (beta chain) appears in the sequencing data of a study of blood T cell repertoires in COVID-19. In the original processing: The authors estimated nucleated cell counts from reference gene primer amplification. Only in-frame clones appear in the TCRdb table, and some are missing; sequencing was by immunoSEQ multiplex PCR. V and J calls and clone size are given by that table; D and trimming were obtained from the DNA. Among fewer than 250,000 clones listed, roughly nine tenths were seen once. Trimming took 7 bases from V and 3 from J; bases not matched to a gene: 4. The CDR3 covers 14 residues. Germline values: CDR1 MRHNA, CDR2 SNTAGT.

The genes are TRBV6-4 and TRBJ1-2, with 11 bases that match TRBD1. The material sequenced was PBMCs or T cells enriched from blood (not recorded which). This sequence originates from a woman aged 18-35 years who had recovered from COVID-19. Here the CDR3 reads CASTRTGGHYGYTF. Here the CDR3 DNA reads TGTGCCAGCACCCGGACAGGGGGCCACTATGGCTACACCTTC.